In this sample, the clone carrying this T cell receptor (beta chain) turned up once. What it binds is not known. V was shortened by 6 bases and J by 4 bases, with 10 bases between the two germline ends. CDR1 is MNHEY, CDR2 SVGAGI, per germline. There are 12 residues in the CDR3. These data originate in a study of T cell responses to AZD1222 COVID-19 vaccine. Study information: Investigators merged groups given second doses at roughly 4 or roughly 12 weeks.

Study-wide results and limits: Spike-specific TCRs gained breadth and depth after people received two AZD1222 doses.

The assay was immunoSEQ multiplex PCR, and TCRdb's table has in-frame clones only and misses some. The data contain more than 100,000 clones, approximately 91% of them singletons. The clonotype originates from an adult in good health. Sequences were derived from peripheral blood, sampled on day 0 of AZD1222 vaccination. The chain recombines TRBV6-5 with TRBJ2-7; D is undetermined. CDR3 DNA sequence: TGTGCCAGCAGACTCGACGAATACGAGCAGTACTTC. It is translated as CASRLDEYEQYF.